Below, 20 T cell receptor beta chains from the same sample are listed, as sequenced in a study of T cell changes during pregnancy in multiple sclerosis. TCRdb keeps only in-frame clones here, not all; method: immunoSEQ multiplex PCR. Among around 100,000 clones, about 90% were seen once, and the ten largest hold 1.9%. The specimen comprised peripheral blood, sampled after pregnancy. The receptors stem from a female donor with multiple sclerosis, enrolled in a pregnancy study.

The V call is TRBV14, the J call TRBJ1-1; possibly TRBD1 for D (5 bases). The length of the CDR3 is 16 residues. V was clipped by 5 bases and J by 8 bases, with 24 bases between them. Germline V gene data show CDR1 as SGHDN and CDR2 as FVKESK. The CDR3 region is CASSWTSKTHLGEAFF. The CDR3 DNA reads TGTGCCAGCAGCTGGACAAGCAAGACGCACTTAGGGGAAGCTTTCTTT.

Here the CDR3 reads CASSPQYPYEQYF. The CDR3 bases are TGTGCCAGCAGTCCCCAGTACCCCTACGAGCAGTACTTC. The V and J genes are TRBV27 and TRBJ2-7; no reliable D call. This CDR3 comprises 13 residues. Germline lookup yields CDR1 MNHEY and CDR2 SMNVEV (reference sequence). Trimming left V 5 bases short and J 2 bases short, with 10 bases between.

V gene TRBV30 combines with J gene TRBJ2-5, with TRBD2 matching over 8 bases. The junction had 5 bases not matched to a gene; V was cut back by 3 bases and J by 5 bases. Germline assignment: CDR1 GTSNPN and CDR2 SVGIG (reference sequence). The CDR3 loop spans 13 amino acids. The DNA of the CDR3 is TGTGCCTGGAGCGGGGGGGCTCGTGAGACCCAGTACTTC. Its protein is CAWSGGARETQYF.

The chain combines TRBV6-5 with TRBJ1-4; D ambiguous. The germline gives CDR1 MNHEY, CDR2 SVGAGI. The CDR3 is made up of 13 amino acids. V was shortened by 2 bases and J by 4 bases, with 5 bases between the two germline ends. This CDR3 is CASSYERNEKLFF. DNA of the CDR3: TGTGCCAGCAGTTACGAGCGTAATGAAAAACTGTTTTTT.

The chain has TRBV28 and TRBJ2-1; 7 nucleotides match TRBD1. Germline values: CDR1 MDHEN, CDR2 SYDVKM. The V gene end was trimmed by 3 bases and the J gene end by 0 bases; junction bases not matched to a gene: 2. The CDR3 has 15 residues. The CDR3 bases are TGTGCCAGCAGTTTCGGGACAGACTCCTACAATGAGCAGTTCTTC. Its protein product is CASSFGTDSYNEQFF.

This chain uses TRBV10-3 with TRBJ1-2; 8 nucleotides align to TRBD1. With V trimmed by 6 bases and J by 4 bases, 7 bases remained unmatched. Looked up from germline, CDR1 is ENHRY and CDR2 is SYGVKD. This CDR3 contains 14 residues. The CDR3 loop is CAIRGQASGYGYTF. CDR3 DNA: TGTGCCATCAGGGGACAGGCATCGGGCTATGGCTACACCTTC.

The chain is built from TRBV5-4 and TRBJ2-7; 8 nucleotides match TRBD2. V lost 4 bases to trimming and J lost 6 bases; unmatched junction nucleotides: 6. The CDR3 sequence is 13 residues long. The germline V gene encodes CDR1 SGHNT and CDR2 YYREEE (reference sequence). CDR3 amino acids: CASSIGLAGEQYF. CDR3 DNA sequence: TGTGCCAGCAGCATCGGACTAGCCGGCGAGCAGTACTTC. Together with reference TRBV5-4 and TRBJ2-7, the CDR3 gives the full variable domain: ETGVTQSPTHLIKTRGQQVTLRCSSQSGHNTVSWYQQALGQGPQFIFQYYREEENGRGNFPPRFSGLQFPNYSSELNVNALELDDSALYLCASSIGLAGEQYFGPGTRLTVT.

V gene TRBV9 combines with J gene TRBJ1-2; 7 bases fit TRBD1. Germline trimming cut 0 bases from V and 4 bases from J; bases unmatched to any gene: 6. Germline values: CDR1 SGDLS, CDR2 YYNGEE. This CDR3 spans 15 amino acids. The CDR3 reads CASSVGGGGGYGYTF. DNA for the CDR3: TGTGCCAGCAGCGTAGGTGGAGGGGGCGGCTATGGCTACACCTTC.

CDR3 in DNA: TGTGCCAGCAGCTTAGGGGCAGGCAGTCAGCCCCAGCATTTT. Amino acid sequence: CASSLGAGSQPQHF. This chain connects TRBV7-8 to TRBJ1-5, with D unclear. The CDR3 is 14 amino acids. The germline V gene encodes CDR1 SGHVS and CDR2 FQNEAQ. Trimming took off 1 base at V and 6 bases at J, with 10 bases between the two ends.

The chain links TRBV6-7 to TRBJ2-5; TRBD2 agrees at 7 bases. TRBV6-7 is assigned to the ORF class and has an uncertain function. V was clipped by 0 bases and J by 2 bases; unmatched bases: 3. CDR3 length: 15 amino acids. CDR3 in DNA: TGTGCCAGCAGTTACTCGGCTAGCGGACAAGAGACCCAGTACTTC. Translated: CASSYSASGQETQYF.

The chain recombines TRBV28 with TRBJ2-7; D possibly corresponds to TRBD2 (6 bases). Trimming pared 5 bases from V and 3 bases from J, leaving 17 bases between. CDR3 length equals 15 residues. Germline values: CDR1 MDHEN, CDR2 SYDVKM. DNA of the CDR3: TGTGCCAGCAGTCGGGAGAGCGGATTCAGCTACGAGCAGTACTTC. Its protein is CASSRESGFSYEQYF.

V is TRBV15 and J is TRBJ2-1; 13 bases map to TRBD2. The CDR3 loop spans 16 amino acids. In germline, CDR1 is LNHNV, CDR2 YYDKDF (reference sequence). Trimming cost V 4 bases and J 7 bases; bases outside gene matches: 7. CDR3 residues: CATSIAGTSGKNEQFF. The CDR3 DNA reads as TGTGCCACCAGCATTGCCGGGACTAGCGGGAAGAATGAGCAGTTCTTC.

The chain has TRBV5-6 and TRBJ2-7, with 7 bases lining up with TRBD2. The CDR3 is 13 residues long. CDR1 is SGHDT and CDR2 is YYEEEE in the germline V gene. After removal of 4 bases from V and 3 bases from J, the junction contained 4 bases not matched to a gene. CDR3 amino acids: CASSDGDYYEQYF. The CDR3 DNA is TGTGCCAGCAGCGACGGGGACTACTACGAGCAGTACTTC.

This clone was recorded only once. This chain's CDR3 is CASSYSDRAKDTQYF. The CDR3 nucleotides are TGTGCCAGCAGTTACTCGGACAGGGCCAAAGATACGCAGTATTTT. This chain links TRBV6-5 with TRBJ2-3; 8 bases map to TRBD1. Germline V gene data show CDR1 as MNHEY and CDR2 as SVGAGI. This CDR3 contains 15 residues. Germline trimming cut 0 bases from V and 5 bases from J; bases unmatched to any gene: 4.

The CDR3 reads CASSEEGGQTSEAFF. CDR3 bases: TGTGCCAGCAGTGAAGAGGGGGGACAGACGAGTGAAGCTTTCTTT. This sequence joins TRBV2 and TRBJ1-1; 7 nucleotides align to TRBD1. The germline gives CDR1 SNHLY, CDR2 FYNNEI. There are 15 residues in the CDR3. J lost 7 bases, V lost 1 base, and 9 bases had no gene match. The whole variable domain, filled in from reference TRBV2 and TRBJ1-1, reads EPEVTQTPSHQVTQMGQEVILRCVPISNHLYFYWYRQILGQKVEFLVSFYNNEISEKSEIFDDQFSVERPDGSNFTLKIRSTKLEDSAMYFCASSEEGGQTSEAFFGQGTRLTVV.

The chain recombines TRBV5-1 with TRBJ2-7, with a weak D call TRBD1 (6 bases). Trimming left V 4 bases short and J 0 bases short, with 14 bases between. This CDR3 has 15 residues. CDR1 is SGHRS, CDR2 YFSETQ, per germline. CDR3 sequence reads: CASSPDSWSSYEQYF. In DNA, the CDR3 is TGCGCCAGCAGCCCGGACAGCTGGTCCTCCTACGAGCAGTACTTC. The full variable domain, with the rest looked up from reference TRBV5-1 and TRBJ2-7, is KAGVTQTPRYLIKTRGQQVTLSCSPISGHRSVSWYQQTPGQGLQFLFEYFSETQRNKGNFPGRFSGRQFSNSRSEMNVSTLELGDSALYLCASSPDSWSSYEQYFGPGTRLTVT.

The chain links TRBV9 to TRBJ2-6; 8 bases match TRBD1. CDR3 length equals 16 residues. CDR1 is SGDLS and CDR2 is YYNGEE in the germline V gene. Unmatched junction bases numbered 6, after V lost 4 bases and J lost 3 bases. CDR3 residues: CASSSTGGRGANVLTF. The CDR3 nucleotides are TGTGCCAGCAGCTCTACAGGGGGACGTGGGGCCAACGTCCTGACTTTC.

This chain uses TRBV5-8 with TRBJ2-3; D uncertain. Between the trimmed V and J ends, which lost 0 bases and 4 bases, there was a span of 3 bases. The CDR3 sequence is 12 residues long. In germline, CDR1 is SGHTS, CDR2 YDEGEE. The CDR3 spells CASSLVADTQYF. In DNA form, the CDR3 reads TGTGCCAGCAGCTTGGTAGCAGATACGCAGTATTTT.

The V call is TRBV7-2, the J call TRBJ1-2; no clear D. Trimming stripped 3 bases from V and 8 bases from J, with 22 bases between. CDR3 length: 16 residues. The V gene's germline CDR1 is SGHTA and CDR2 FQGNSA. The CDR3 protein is CASSFRLGGDFRGYTF. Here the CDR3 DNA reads TGTGCCAGCAGCTTTCGTTTGGGAGGAGACTTCCGGGGCTACACCTTC.

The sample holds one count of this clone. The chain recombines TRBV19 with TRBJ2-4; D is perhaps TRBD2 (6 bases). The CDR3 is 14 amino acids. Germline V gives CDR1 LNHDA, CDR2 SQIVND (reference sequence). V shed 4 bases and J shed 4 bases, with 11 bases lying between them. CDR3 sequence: CASSTEGLKNIQYF. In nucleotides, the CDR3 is TGTGCCAGTAGTACGGAGGGACTGAAAAACATTCAGTACTTC.